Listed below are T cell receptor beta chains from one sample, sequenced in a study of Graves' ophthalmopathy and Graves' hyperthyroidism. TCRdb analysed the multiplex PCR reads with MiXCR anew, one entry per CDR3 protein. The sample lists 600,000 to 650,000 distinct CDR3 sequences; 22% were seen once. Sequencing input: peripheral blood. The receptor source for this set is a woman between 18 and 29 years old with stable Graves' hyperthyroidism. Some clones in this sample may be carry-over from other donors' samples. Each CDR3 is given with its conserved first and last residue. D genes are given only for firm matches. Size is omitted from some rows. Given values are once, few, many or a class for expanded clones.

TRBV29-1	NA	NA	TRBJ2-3	CSVEDLGGPDTQYF	TGCAGCGTTGAAGATCTCGGGGGGCCAGATACGCAGTATTTT
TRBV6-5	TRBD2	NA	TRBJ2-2	CASSLAGWNSGELFF	TGTGCCAGCAGTTTAGCGGGGTGGAACAGCGGGGAGCTGTTTTTT
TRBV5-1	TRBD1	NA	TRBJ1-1	CASSSTGTGGTDTEAFF	TGCGCCAGCAGCTCCACAGGGACAGGGGGGACAGACACTGAAGCTTTCTTT
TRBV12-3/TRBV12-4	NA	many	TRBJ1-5	CASSNRRTHQPQHF	TGTGCCAGCAGTAATAGGAGAACGCATCAGCCCCAGCATTTT
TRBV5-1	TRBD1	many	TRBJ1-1	CASSLEATGRDTEAFF	TGCGCCAGCAGCTTGGAGGCGACAGGGAGGGACACTGAAGCTTTCTTT
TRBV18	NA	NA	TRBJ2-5	CASSPPQILGETQYF	TGTGCCAGCTCACCGCCACAAATTCTAGGCGAGACCCAGTACTTC
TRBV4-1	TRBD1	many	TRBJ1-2	CASSQRGEGALDYGYTF	TGCGCCAGCAGCCAAAGGGGGGAGGGGGCGCTTGACTATGGCTACACCTTC
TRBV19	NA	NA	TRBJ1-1	CASRPRGQPNTEAFF	TGTGCCAGTAGGCCCCGCGGACAGCCGAACACTGAAGCTTTCTTT
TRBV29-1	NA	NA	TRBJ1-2	CSVDPSEGWSGYTF	TGCAGCGTTGACCCCTCGGAGGGGTGGAGTGGCTACACCTTC
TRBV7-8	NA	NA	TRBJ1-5	CASSVLLNQPQHF	TGTGCCAGCAGCGTGCTGTTAAATCAGCCCCAGCATTTT
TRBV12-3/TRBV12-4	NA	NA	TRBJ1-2	CASGPAGRAGGYTF	TGTGCCAGCGGCCCCGCGGGCAGGGCAGGGGGCTACACCTTC
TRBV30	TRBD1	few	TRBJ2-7	CAWRTGQGIYEQYF	TGTGCCTGGAGGACAGGACAGGGTATCTACGAGCAGTACTTC
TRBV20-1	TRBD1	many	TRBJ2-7	CSARPGQAISYEQYF	TGCAGTGCTAGACCCGGACAGGCGATCTCCTACGAGCAGTACTTC